This record concerns one T cell receptor beta chain sequence. As yet, its antigen is unknown. This sample stems from a study of cytomegalovirus exposure and HLA in healthy donors. The ends lost 6 bases at V and 3 bases at J; junction bases unmatched: 12. The CDR3 has 16 residues. Germline CDR1 reads MDHEN; CDR2 reads SYDVKM. This PCR relied on a set of 60 Vbeta primers and 13 Jbeta primers. The method was immunoSEQ multiplex PCR; TCRdb's version includes in-frame clones alone and lacks a portion of them. The table gives approximately 27,000 clones; the top ten clones make up 0.71% of it. Study-wide results and limits: Later analysis placed DRB1 highest and HLA-C lowest in TCR association rates, which differed by HLA locus. With further analysis later on, most CMV-associated TCR beta chains appeared HLA-restricted.

This sequence was found in a man aged 25-45 years in good health and CMV-seronegative. The chain joins TRBV28 to TRBJ1-1, with 8 positions matching TRBD1. What was sequenced was PBMCs. The CDR3 nucleotides read TGTGCCAGCAGAACTATACAGGGGGGACCGGACACTGAAGCTTTCTTT. Translation: CASRTIQGGPDTEAFF. Full variable domain (rest looked up from reference TRBV28 and TRBJ1-1): DVKVTQSSRYLVKRTGEKVFLECVQDMDHENMFWYRQDPGLGLRLIYFSYDVKMKEKGDIPEGYSVSREKKERFSLILESASTNQTSMYLCASRTIQGGPDTEAFFGQGTRLTVV.